This T cell receptor beta chain originates from a study of T cells in Graves' hyperthyroidism and ophthalmopathy. Study context: Peripheral blood samples were taken at initial diagnosis, prior to any treatment. Study-level results: From stable hyperthyroidism, ophthalmopathy was separated by a 13 V-J model. Most thyroid clonotypes with frequency above 0.001 were detected in blood.

Diagnostic decisions used clinical symptoms, serum thyroxine and TRAb, thyroid ultrasound and orbital computed tomography. Worth noting for this clonotype: Its target is not known.

Trimming took off 4 bases at V and 8 bases at J, with 16 bases between the two ends. Germline lookup yields CDR1 SGHDT and CDR2 YYEEEE. CDR3 length: 14 amino acids. Amplification of TCR beta CDR3 regions was performed using RNA transcripts as template. HTBI primers were used for first-round RT-PCR of the TCR CDR3. TCRdb used MiXCR to reprocess the multiplex PCR reads, holding one entry per CDR3 protein. The repertoire holds approximately 590,000 distinct CDR3 sequences, with 15% to 19% as singletons. Sequencing was carried out using blood. V gene TRBV5-6 combines with J gene TRBJ2-1, with D perhaps matching TRBD1 or TRBD2 (5 bases each). This receptor was obtained from a woman between 25 and 40 years old with Graves' hyperthyroidism. CDR3 bases: TGTGCCAGCAGCCACGGGATTATAGGGGATGAGCAGTTCTTC. Residues: CASSHGIIGDEQFF.